A single sample is the source of the 19 T cell receptor beta chains below, sequenced in a study of technical replicates of blood from a few donors. The data were produced by immunoSEQ multiplex PCR, yet TCRdb's version contains in-frame clones alone and is incomplete. The table lists tens of thousands of clones, over 90% of them singletons. The specimen sequenced was T cells isolated from PBMCs. All receptors derive from a human donor in good health.

This clone showed up just a few times. The chain links TRBV27 to TRBJ1-1; tentative D call: TRBD1 (5 bases). This CDR3 comprises 14 residues. V was shortened by 7 bases and J by 4 bases, with 16 bases between the two germline ends. Germline lookup yields CDR1 MNHEY and CDR2 SMNVEV (reference sequence). This CDR3 reads CASIGTGVGTEAFF. CDR3 sequence (DNA): TGTGCCAGCATAGGTACGGGGGTAGGCACTGAAGCTTTCTTT.

This clone came up a few times. This chain joins TRBV10-1 and TRBJ2-7; TRBD2 agrees at 12 bases. CDR1 WNHNN and CDR2 SYGVQD come from the germline V gene (reference sequence). After removal of 5 bases from V and 2 bases from J, the junction contained 1 base not matched to a gene. The CDR3 has 14 residues. DNA of the CDR3: TGCGCCAGCAGTACTAGCGGGAGGCCCTACGAGCAGTACTTC. Translating gives CASSTSGRPYEQYF.

J is TRBJ1-2 and V is TRBV11-2; 7 bases align to TRBD1. CDR1 is SGHAT and CDR2 is FQNNGV in the germline V gene. V was clipped by 3 bases and J by 4 bases; unmatched bases: 8. CDR3 size: 15 residues. CDR3 protein: CASSLGHTGVYGYTF. The CDR3 nucleotides read TGTGCCAGCAGCTTGGGCCATACAGGGGTCTATGGCTACACCTTC.

The rearrangement joins TRBV5-1 to TRBJ2-2; D might be TRBD1 (6 bases). V lost 4 bases to trimming and J lost 3 bases, with 10 bases between them. Germline lookup yields CDR1 SGHRS and CDR2 YFSETQ. CDR3 length: 14 residues. DNA of the CDR3: TGCGCCAGCAGCGACCACAGGGACACCGGGGAGCTGTTTTTT. It translates to CASSDHRDTGELFF.

The chain links TRBV30 to TRBJ1-2, with D possibly being TRBD1 (5 bases). The CDR3 consists of 13 residues. Germline assignment: CDR1 GTSNPN and CDR2 SVGIG (reference sequence). The V gene lost 1 base and the J gene lost 6 bases, with 12 bases spanning the gap. The CDR3 is CAWSGYDRDGYTF. The CDR3 bases are TGTGCCTGGAGTGGGTACGACAGAGATGGCTACACCTTC.

The chain carries TRBV2 and TRBJ2-7; D is undetermined. The germline gives CDR1 SNHLY, CDR2 FYNNEI. This CDR3 has 11 amino acids. V lost 7 bases and J 7 bases, leaving 11 bases between the germline ends. In DNA, the CDR3 is TGTGCCAGCAATAACAACCTTGAGCAGTACTTC. It yields the protein CASNNNLEQYF.

This clone was counted a single time. This rearrangement joins TRBV6-1 to TRBJ1-4; D might be TRBD1 (5 bases). Looked up from germline, CDR1 is MNHNS and CDR2 is SASEGT. With 4 bases removed from V and 10 bases from J, the gap between germline ends came to 19 bases. CDR3 size: 15 residues. The CDR3 sequence: CASSARQLDVGKLFF. CDR3 coding DNA: TGTGCCAGCAGTGCTAGACAGCTTGACGTCGGAAAACTGTTTTTT.

This clone has only a few counts. The V call is TRBV28, the J call TRBJ1-2; 9 bases line up with TRBD1. The V and J ends lost 3 bases and 8 bases, in that order; junction bases with no gene match: 10. The germline V gene has CDR1 MDHEN and CDR2 SYDVKM. CDR3 size: 15 residues. CDR3 in amino acids: CASSFELGQGGGYTF. CDR3 nucleotides: TGTGCCAGCAGTTTTGAGTTGGGACAGGGAGGGGGCTACACCTTC.

The V and J genes are TRBV7-8 and TRBJ1-5; the match to TRBD1 covers 8 bases. V was pared by 5 bases and J by 2 bases, with 8 bases of the junction left unmatched. CDR3 length equals 16 residues. CDR1 SGHVS and CDR2 FQNEAQ come from the germline V gene. CDR3 region: CASSPWTGSGNQPQHF. The CDR3 bases are TGTGCCAGCAGCCCTTGGACAGGGAGCGGCAATCAGCCCCAGCATTTT.

The chain combines TRBV6-5 with TRBJ2-7; no reliable D call. This CDR3 comprises 16 residues. Germline V CDR1 and CDR2: MNHEY, SVGAGI. The V end was cut by 0 bases, the J end by 1 base, with 13 bases between. CDR3 region: CASSYSFSPRSYEQYF. The CDR3 region has the DNA TGTGCCAGCAGTTACTCGTTTTCCCCGAGGTCCTACGAGCAGTACTTC.

This chain connects TRBV10-3 to TRBJ1-5; D might be TRBD1 (5 bases). V was cut by 0 bases and J by 4 bases, with 13 bases left in between. The germline gives CDR1 ENHRY, CDR2 SYGVKD. The CDR3 is 16 amino acids. CDR3 in amino acids: CAISESVQGGNQPQHF. The CDR3 DNA reads TGTGCCATCAGTGAGTCAGTTCAGGGCGGTAATCAGCCCCAGCATTTT.

The V and J genes are TRBV28 and TRBJ2-1; tentative D call: TRBD1 (6 bases). The CDR3 covers 11 residues. From germline, CDR1 is MDHEN and CDR2 SYDVKM. V gave up 3 bases and J gave up 14 bases, with 11 bases separating them. DNA of the CDR3: TGTGCCAGCAGTTTGGGGGCGTGGGAGTTCTTC. Its protein is CASSLGAWEFF.

The rearrangement uses TRBV5-6 and TRBJ2-7; tentative D call: TRBD2 (5 bases). The CDR3 spans 13 residues. Germline CDR1 reads SGHDT; CDR2 reads YYEEEE. V lost 1 base and J 0 bases, leaving 5 bases between the germline ends. CDR3 in DNA: TGTGCCAGCAGCTTGCTAGCCTCCTACGAGCAGTACTTC. It encodes CASSLLASYEQYF. The complete variable domain, with remaining parts taken from reference TRBV5-6 and TRBJ2-7, reads DAGVTQSPTHLIKTRGQQVTLRCSPKSGHDTVSWYQQALGQGPQFIFQYYEEEERQRGNFPDRFSGHQFPNYSSELNVNALLLGDSALYLCASSLLASYEQYFGPGTRLTVT.

The chain is built from TRBV19 and TRBJ2-1, with D unresolved. Per the germline V gene, CDR1 is LNHDA and CDR2 is SQIVND (reference sequence). The CDR3 runs 14 residues. The V gene lost 1 base and the J gene lost 5 bases, with 9 bases spanning the gap. CDR3 DNA: TGTGCCAGTAGTATAGGCAGGCTCCACAATGAGCAGTTCTTC. As protein: CASSIGRLHNEQFF.

The chain employs TRBV10-3 and TRBJ2-3; perhaps TRBD2 as D (6 bases). In germline, CDR1 is ENHRY, CDR2 SYGVKD. The CDR3 contains 16 residues. The V end was cut by 4 bases, the J end by 0 bases, with 14 bases between. In DNA, the CDR3 is TGTGCCATCAGTGCTCTCCTGGGGGGTAGCACAGATACGCAGTATTTT. Protein: CAISALLGGSTDTQYF.

The chain recombines TRBV27 with TRBJ1-3; D uncertain. This CDR3 spans 14 amino acids. The germline gives CDR1 MNHEY, CDR2 SMNVEV (reference sequence). The V and J ends lost 3 bases and 4 bases respectively, with 10 bases between them. The DNA of the CDR3 is TGTGCCAGCAGTTTTGGGAGGAGAGGAAACACCATATATTTT. Its protein product is CASSFGRRGNTIYF.

The chain is built from TRBV7-6 and TRBJ2-2; D unresolved. The CDR3 consists of 15 residues. Trimming took off 0 bases at V and 4 bases at J, with 9 bases between the two ends. CDR1 is SGHVS and CDR2 is FNYEAQ in the germline V gene. CDR3 sequence reads: CASSLAYGTTGELFF. CDR3 sequence (DNA): TGTGCCAGCAGCTTAGCGTATGGCACCACCGGGGAGCTGTTTTTT.

The chain recombines TRBV5-4 with TRBJ2-1, with TRBD2 matching 7 bases. With 0 bases clipped from V and 2 bases from J, the junction kept 5 bases outside the gene matches. The CDR3 length is 16 residues. Looked up from germline, CDR1 is SGHNT and CDR2 is YYREEE (reference sequence). DNA of the CDR3: TGTGCCAGCAGCTTGGAGCCTAGCGGAGCCTACAATGAGCAGTTCTTC. It translates to CASSLEPSGAYNEQFF.

The chain employs TRBV5-5 and TRBJ2-7, with 10 bases identical to TRBD1. Germline-derived CDR1 and CDR2 are SGHKS and YYEKEE (reference sequence). With V trimmed by 0 bases and J by 5 bases, 5 bases remained unmatched. The length of the CDR3 is 15 residues. The CDR3 DNA reads TGTGCCAGCAGCTTGGGTGACAGGGGGCTCGACGAGCAGTACTTC. Translating it yields CASSLGDRGLDEQYF.